The 27 T cell receptor beta chains listed next were all sequenced from one sample in a study of regulatory T cells in long-lasting Graves disease. Library construction for TCR beta used iRepertoire HTBI primers and Arm-PCR of CDR3 regions. Using its own MiXCR run on the multiplex PCR reads, TCRdb lists one record per CDR3 protein. This sample yields approximately 210,000 distinct CDR3 sequences, of which about 16% are seen a single time; around 21% belongs to the top ten. Time point of the sample: newly diagnosed GD, antithyroid drugs for less than 3 months. PBMCs provided the RNA from which the TCR library was made. Sample: peripheral blood mononuclear cells (PBMCs), taken at new diagnosis, from a patient treated with antithyroid drugs. The receptors were gathered from a female donor with Graves disease.

At least ten counts were recorded for this clonotype. The gene calls are TRBV11-3 and TRBJ2-5; D ambiguous. There are 15 residues in the CDR3. Germline CDR1 is SGHNT and CDR2 is YENEEA. The V end was cut by 1 base, the J end by 3 bases, with 12 bases between. DNA of the CDR3: TGTGCCAGCAGCTTAGGGTGGCTAACAGAAGAGACCCAGTACTTC. Protein product: CASSLGWLTEETQYF.

With regard to this clonotype: Given the absence of the conserved phenylalanine or tryptophan at the CDR3 end, a read error is likely. CDR3 residues: CASSLASSYNEQFS. DNA for the CDR3: TGTGCCAGCAGTTTAGCCTCTAGCTACAATGAGCAGTTCTCC. The chain employs TRBV12-3 or TRBV12-4 and TRBJ2-1; D is unresolved. V was shortened by 0 bases and J by 3 bases, with 6 bases between the two germline ends. The CDR3 runs to 14 residues.

This clonotype has a count of ten or more. The rearrangement uses TRBV25-1 and TRBJ2-1; D not resolved. Germline V gene sequence: CDR1 MGHDK, CDR2 SYGVNS. This CDR3 region has 15 residues. Trimming cost V 3 bases and J 6 bases, with 15 bases left between them. Here the CDR3 DNA reads TGTGCCAGCAGTGATTCGGCAGAGCCCCTCAATGAGCAGTTCTTC. Encoded protein: CASSDSAEPLNEQFF. The entire variable domain, with the rest obtained from reference TRBV25-1 and TRBJ2-1, is as follows: EADIYQTPRYLVIGTGKKITLECSQTMGHDKMYWYQQDPGMELHLIHYSYGVNSTEKGDLSSESTVSRIRTEHFPLTLESARPSHTSQYLCASSDSAEPLNEQFFGPGTRLTVL.

This clonotype was recorded at least ten times. The chain joins TRBV24-1 to TRBJ2-5; 9 bases agree with TRBD1. The CDR3 runs 15 residues. Germline V gene sequence: CDR1 KGHDR, CDR2 SFDVKD. V was clipped by 4 bases and J by 5 bases; unmatched bases: 7. The CDR3 region is CATSELQGAYETQYF. The CDR3 DNA is TGTGCCACCAGTGAACTACAGGGGGCTTACGAGACCCAGTACTTC.

This clonotype was detected many times. This chain joins TRBV7-8 and TRBJ2-7; 10 nucleotides align to TRBD2. J lost 2 bases, V lost 5 bases, and 6 bases had no gene match. CDR1 SGHVS and CDR2 FQNEAQ come from the germline V gene. The CDR3 extends over 15 amino acids. The CDR3 here is CASSARTSGPYEQYF. CDR3 nucleotide sequence: TGTGCCAGCAGCGCGCGGACTAGCGGCCCCTACGAGCAGTACTTC. Full variable domain (missing parts from reference TRBV7-8 and TRBJ2-7): GAGVSQSPRYKVAKRGQDVALRCDPISGHVSLFWYQQALGQGPEFLTYFQNEAQLDKSGLPSDRFFAERPEGSVSTLKIQRTQQEDSAVYLCASSARTSGPYEQYFGPGTRLTVT.

This clonotype was recorded many times. The CDR3 sequence is CSVVGAGAYEQYF. The CDR3 DNA reads TGCAGCGTTGTAGGGGCGGGAGCCTACGAGCAGTACTTC. The V call is TRBV29-1, the J call TRBJ2-7, with 7 bases matching TRBD2. After removal of 4 bases from V and 2 bases from J, the junction contained 5 bases not matched to a gene. Germline CDR1 and CDR2: SQVTM and ANQGSEA. CDR3 size: 13 residues.

The V gene is TRBV7-3, the J gene TRBJ2-2; 8 bases match TRBD1. The CDR3 spans 15 residues. Germline CDR1 and CDR2: SGHTA and FQGTGA. V lost 3 bases and J lost 4; bases outside the gene matches: 4. The CDR3 loop is CASSLDRDSTGELFF. The CDR3 region has the DNA TGTGCCAGCAGCTTGGACAGGGATTCCACCGGGGAGCTGTTTTTT.

This clonotype was seen at least ten times. For the CDR3, the DNA is TGTGCCAGCAGCGCGGGAAGGGGGGACCAAGAGACCCAGTACTTC. It translates to CASSAGRGDQETQYF. The chain combines TRBV3-1 with TRBJ2-5; D may be TRBD1 or TRBD2 (6 bases each). Deletions cut 5 bases from V and 0 bases from J, with 13 bases between. Germline CDR1 LGHDT, CDR2 YNNKEL (reference sequence). The CDR3 sequence is 15 residues long.

This clonotype was counted ten times or more. The chain uses TRBV28 and TRBJ1-4; no clear D. This CDR3 region has 15 residues. The germline CDR1 and CDR2 sequences are MDHEN and SYDVKM. V was cut by 6 bases and J by 0 bases, with 11 bases left in between. The CDR3 nucleotides are TGTGCCAGCAGGGACCAGAGTGCAACTAATGAAAAACTGTTTTTT. It yields the protein CASRDQSATNEKLFF.

This clonotype was detected a few times. The chain's CDR3 is CASSPQGAPFHEQFF. The CDR3 nucleotides are TGTGCCAGCAGCCCTCAGGGGGCGCCGTTTCATGAGCAGTTCTTC. The chain has TRBV7-9 and TRBJ2-1, with 8 bases matching TRBD1. The CDR3 extends over 15 amino acids. J lost 8 bases, V lost 5 bases, and 11 bases had no gene match. CDR1 and CDR2 (germline): SEHNR, FQNEAQ (reference sequence).

In this sample, this clonotype turned up many times. V is TRBV28 and J is TRBJ1-1; no clear D gene. CDR3 size: 12 residues. CDR1 and CDR2 from the germline V gene are MDHEN and SYDVKM. Trimming left V 6 bases short and J 7 bases short, with 12 bases between. CDR3: CASSLTRYEAFF. The CDR3 DNA is TGTGCCAGCAGCCTGACCCGTTATGAAGCTTTCTTT.

The J gene is TRBJ2-2, the V gene TRBV11-2, with no clear D. Trimming took 4 bases from V and 6 from J, leaving 9 bases between them. This CDR3 has 13 amino acids. The germline gives CDR1 SGHAT, CDR2 FQNNGV. Written as DNA, the CDR3 is TGTGCCAGCAGCTCGGACCTAGCCGGGGAGCTGTTTTTT. This gives the protein CASSSDLAGELFF. Full variable domain (remainder filled in from reference TRBV11-2 and TRBJ2-2): EAGVAQSPRYKIIEKRQSVAFWCNPISGHATLYWYQQILGQGPKLLIQFQNNGVVDDSQLPKDRFSAERLKGVDSTLKIQPAKLEDSAVYLCASSSDLAGELFFGEGSRLTVL.

A remark on this clonotype: A far larger clone differs by one base, so this is likely a read error. This chain joins TRBV2 and TRBJ2-7, with D possibly being TRBD2 (5 bases). CDR1 is SNHLY and CDR2 is FYNNEI in the germline V gene. The CDR3 consists of 12 residues. V was trimmed by 4 bases and J by 7 bases, leaving 11 bases between them. The CDR3 reads CASSVSGNEQYF. The CDR3 DNA reads TGTGCCAGCAGTGTTTCGGGGAATGAGCAGTACTTC.

This clonotype was detected only a few times. This chain uses TRBV4-2 with TRBJ1-4, with a weak D call TRBD1 (6 bases). The length of the CDR3 is 14 residues. V lost 4 bases and J 8 bases, leaving 14 bases between the germline ends. CDR1 is LGHNA, CDR2 YNFKEQ, per germline. CDR3 sequence: CASSPGGGGEKLFF. CDR3 sequence (DNA): TGTGCCAGCAGCCCGGGAGGGGGAGGGGAAAAACTGTTTTTT.

This clonotype showed up many times. V gene TRBV7-3 combines with J gene TRBJ2-3, with D perhaps given as TRBD1 or TRBD2 (5 bases each). The CDR3 covers 14 residues. The germline CDR1 and CDR2 sequences are SGHTA and FQGTGA. Deletions cut 6 bases from V and 3 bases from J, with 13 bases between. The CDR3 nucleotides read TGTGCCAGCAGAGGGACGGCAGGGACAGATACGCAGTATTTT. Translating gives CASRGTAGTDTQYF.

The rearrangement uses TRBV12-3 or TRBV12-4 and TRBJ1-4, with TRBD1 as a possible D gene (6 bases). CDR3 length equals 15 residues. Deletions cut 5 bases from V and 2 bases from J, with 12 bases between. This CDR3 reads CASSRGRMTNEKLFF. The CDR3 coding sequence is TGTGCCAGCAGTCGGGGGCGAATGACTAATGAAAAACTGTTTTTT.

This clonotype has more than one count but fewer than ten. Sequence at one end of the junction differs from germline and may be a read error. The gene calls are TRBV6-1 and TRBJ1-5; possibly TRBD1 for D (5 bases). Germline loops: CDR1 MNHNS, CDR2 SASEGT. The CDR3 runs 13 residues. Written as DNA, the CDR3 is TGTGCCAACAGTGGACAAAGGGCTCAGCCCCAGCATTTT. It is translated as CANSGQRAQPQHF.

In its sample, this clonotype was seen many times. V is TRBV20-1 and J is TRBJ1-1, with 7 bases that match TRBD1. CDR1 is DFQATT, CDR2 SNEGSKA, per germline (reference sequence). V trimming: 6 bases; J trimming: 7 bases; junction bases outside the gene matches: 8. The CDR3 loop spans 12 amino acids. DNA of the CDR3: TGCAGTGCAATGCCGGGACAGAGTGAAGCTTTCTTT. Translation gives CSAMPGQSEAFF.

At least ten counts were recorded for this clonotype. This chain joins TRBV7-9 and TRBJ2-1; maybe TRBD2 (5 bases). V lost 1 base, J lost 4 bases, and 11 bases lay in between. The CDR3 has 15 amino acids. CDR1 is SEHNR, CDR2 FQNEAQ, per germline (reference sequence). The DNA for the CDR3 is TGTGCCAGCAGCTTAGTTGGACTGCCATACAATGAGCAGTTCTTC. This encodes CASSLVGLPYNEQFF.

At least ten counts were recorded for this clonotype. This sequence joins TRBV20-1 and TRBJ1-4; D not resolved. V shed 0 bases and J shed 5 bases, with 10 bases lying between them. The germline V gene has CDR1 DFQATT and CDR2 SNEGSKA (reference sequence). The CDR3 length is 14 residues. CDR3 protein: CSARDGPLNEKLFF. In nucleotides, the CDR3 is TGCAGTGCTAGAGACGGACCGCTGAATGAAAAACTGTTTTTT.

As concerns this clonotype: With a far larger clone one base away, a read error is the likely cause. The chain employs TRBV5-5 and TRBJ1-4; D remains ambiguous. Germline V lookup: CDR1 SGHKS, CDR2 YYEKEE (reference sequence). There are 15 residues in the CDR3. The CDR3 loop is CACSFQAPRDEKLFF. The CDR3, as DNA: TGTGCCTGCAGCTTCCAGGCCCCACGGGATGAAAAACTGTTTTTT.

This clonotype was seen more than once but under ten times. The chain links TRBV4-2 to TRBJ1-2; no reliable D call. CDR1 and CDR2 (germline): LGHNA, YNFKEQ. The V and J ends lost 6 bases and 8 bases respectively, with 13 bases between them. The CDR3 totals 12 residues. CDR3 nucleotide sequence: TGTGCCAGCAGTCCGAATCAGGTCGGCTACACCTTC. As protein: CASSPNQVGYTF.

This clonotype was seen many times. This chain joins TRBV3-1 and TRBJ2-7; TRBD1 matches 7 bases. Unmatched junction bases numbered 6, after V lost 5 bases and J lost 2 bases. This CDR3 spans 14 amino acids. Germline CDR1 LGHDT, CDR2 YNNKEL (reference sequence). This chain's CDR3 is CASSIQRGPYEQYF. CDR3 coding DNA: TGTGCCAGCAGCATCCAGAGGGGGCCCTACGAGCAGTACTTC.

This clonotype came up many times. The chain links TRBV24-1 to TRBJ2-7; 7 bases agree with TRBD1. This CDR3 comprises 12 residues. After removal of 4 bases from V and 6 bases from J, the junction contained 2 bases not matched to a gene. The germline V gene encodes CDR1 KGHDR and CDR2 SFDVKD. The CDR3 is CATSEGGFEQYF. The CDR3 DNA reads TGTGCCACCAGTGAAGGGGGCTTCGAGCAGTACTTC.

This clonotype was counted ten times or more. The chain joins TRBV12-3 or TRBV12-4 to TRBJ2-1, with unresolved D. V lost 3 bases and J lost 9, with 9 bases in between. The CDR3 sequence is 12 residues long. The chain's CDR3 is CASSLQVPEQFF. The CDR3 bases are TGTGCCAGCAGTTTGCAGGTTCCTGAGCAGTTCTTC.

The chain has TRBV6-5 and TRBJ2-7; 9 bases are a match to TRBD1. Germline-derived CDR1 and CDR2 are MNHEY and SVGAGI. The CDR3 is 15 residues long. Trimming took 2 bases from V and 3 from J; bases not matched to a gene: 5. CDR3 protein: CASSYEGQGFYEQYF. In DNA form, the CDR3 reads TGTGCCAGCAGTTACGAAGGACAGGGGTTCTACGAGCAGTACTTC.

For this clonotype: This may be a read error, as it is one base from a much larger clone. This rearrangement joins TRBV27 to TRBJ2-2, with D perhaps matching TRBD2 (5 bases). Germline loops: CDR1 MNHEY, CDR2 SMNVEV (reference sequence). CDR3 length equals 14 residues. The DNA for the CDR3 is TGTGCCAGCAGTTTGGGCTTAAACACCGGGGAGCCGTTTTTT. This gives the protein CASSLGLNTGEPFF.